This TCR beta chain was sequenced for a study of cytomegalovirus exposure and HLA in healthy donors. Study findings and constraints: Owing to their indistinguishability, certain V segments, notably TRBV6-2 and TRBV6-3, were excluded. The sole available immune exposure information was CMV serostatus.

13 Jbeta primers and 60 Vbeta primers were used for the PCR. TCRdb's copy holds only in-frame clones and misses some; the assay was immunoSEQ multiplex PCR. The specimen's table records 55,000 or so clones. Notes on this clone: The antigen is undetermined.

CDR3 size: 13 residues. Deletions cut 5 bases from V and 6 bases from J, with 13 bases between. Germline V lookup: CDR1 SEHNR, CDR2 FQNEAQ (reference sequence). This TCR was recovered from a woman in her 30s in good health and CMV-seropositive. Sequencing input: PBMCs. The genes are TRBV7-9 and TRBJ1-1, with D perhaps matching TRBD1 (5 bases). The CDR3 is CASSVRWGPEAFF. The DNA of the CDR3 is TGTGCCAGCAGCGTCAGGTGGGGCCCTGAAGCTTTCTTT.